Sequencing of this TCR beta chain was carried out in a study of cytomegalovirus exposure and HLA in healthy donors. V was cut by 7 bases and J by 3 bases, with 9 bases left in between. This CDR3 has 13 residues. Germline CDR1 reads MNHEY; CDR2 reads SMNVEV (reference sequence). Regarding this clone: As yet, its antigen is unknown.

The PCR had 60 Vbeta and 13 Jbeta primers. Sequencing used immunoSEQ multiplex PCR; TCRdb keeps in-frame clones, though not all of them. The repertoire has 95,000 to 150,000 clones, around 76% of them found once; the top ten carry about 29%. Regarding the study as a whole: Using a false discovery rate of 0.05, a later analysis showed that 15,000 to 20,000 TCR beta sequences were associated with HLA alleles. The study designated some 180 TCR beta chains cytomegalovirus-associated.

Sample: PBMCs. The receptor was derived from a man aged 55 to 69 in good health and CMV-seropositive. This chain joins TRBV27 and TRBJ2-2; D is uncertain. CDR3 in amino acids: CASKTYHTGELFF. CDR3 nucleotide sequence: TGTGCCAGCAAAACCTACCACACCGGGGAGCTGTTTTTT.